This entry concerns a single TCR beta chain. This record belongs to a study of shared clonotypes between healthy human individuals. The germline gives CDR1 SGHRS, CDR2 YFSETQ. This CDR3 comprises 15 residues. The V and J ends lost 4 bases and 0 bases, in that order; junction bases with no gene match: 7. Libraries were prepared by immunoSEQ multiplex PCR; TCRdb keeps only in-frame clonotypes and omits some of them. Altogether around 1.1 million clones are present, about 80% being singletons, with the ten largest covering 0.89%. This rearrangement joins TRBV5-1 to TRBJ2-7, with 7 bases matching TRBD1. This receptor was taken from a man aged 18 to 35 in good health. Some clones in this sample may be carry-over from other donors' samples. The sample consisted of memory CD4+ T cells from PBMCs. The subset here: CD45RA-negative fraction. Here the CDR3 reads CASSRDSQNSYEQYF. CDR3 sequence (DNA): TGCGCCAGCAGCAGGGACAGCCAAAACTCCTACGAGCAGTACTTC. Full variable domain (remainder filled in from reference TRBV5-1 and TRBJ2-7): KAGVTQTPRYLIKTRGQQVTLSCSPISGHRSVSWYQQTPGQGLQFLFEYFSETQRNKGNFPGRFSGRQFSNSRSEMNVSTLELGDSALYLCASSRDSQNSYEQYFGPGTRLTVT.